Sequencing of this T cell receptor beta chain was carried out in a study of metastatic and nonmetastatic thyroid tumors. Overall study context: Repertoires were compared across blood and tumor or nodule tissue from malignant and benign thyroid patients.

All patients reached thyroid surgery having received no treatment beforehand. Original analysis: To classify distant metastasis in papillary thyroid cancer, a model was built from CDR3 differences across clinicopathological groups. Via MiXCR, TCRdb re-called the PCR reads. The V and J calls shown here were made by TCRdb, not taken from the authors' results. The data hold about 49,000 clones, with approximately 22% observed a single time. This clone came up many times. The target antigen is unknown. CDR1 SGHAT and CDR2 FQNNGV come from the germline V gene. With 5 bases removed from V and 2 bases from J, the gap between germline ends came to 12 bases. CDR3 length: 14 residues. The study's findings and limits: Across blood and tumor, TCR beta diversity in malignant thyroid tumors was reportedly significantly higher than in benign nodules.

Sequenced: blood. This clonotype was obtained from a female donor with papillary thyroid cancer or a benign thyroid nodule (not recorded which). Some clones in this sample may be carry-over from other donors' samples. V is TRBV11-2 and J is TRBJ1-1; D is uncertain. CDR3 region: CASSPGGLNTEAFF. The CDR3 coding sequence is TGTGCCAGCAGCCCCGGTGGGCTCAACACTGAAGCTTTCTTT. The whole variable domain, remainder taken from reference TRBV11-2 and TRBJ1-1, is EAGVAQSPRYKIIEKRQSVAFWCNPISGHATLYWYQQILGQGPKLLIQFQNNGVVDDSQLPKDRFSAERLKGVDSTLKIQPAKLEDSAVYLCASSPGGLNTEAFFGQGTRLTVV.